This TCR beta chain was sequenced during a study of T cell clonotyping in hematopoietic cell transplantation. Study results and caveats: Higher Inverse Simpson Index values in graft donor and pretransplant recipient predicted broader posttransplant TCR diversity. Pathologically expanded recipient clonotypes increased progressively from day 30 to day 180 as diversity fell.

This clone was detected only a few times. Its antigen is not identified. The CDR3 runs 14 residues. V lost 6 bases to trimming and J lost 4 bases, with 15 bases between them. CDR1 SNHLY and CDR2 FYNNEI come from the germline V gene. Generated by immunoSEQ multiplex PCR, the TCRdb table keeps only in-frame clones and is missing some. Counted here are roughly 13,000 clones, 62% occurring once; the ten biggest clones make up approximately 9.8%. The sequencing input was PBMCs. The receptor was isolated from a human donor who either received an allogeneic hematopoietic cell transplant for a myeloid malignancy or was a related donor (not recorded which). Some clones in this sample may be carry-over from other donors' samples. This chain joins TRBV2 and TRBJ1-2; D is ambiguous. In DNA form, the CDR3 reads TGTGCCAGCAGCCCCGTTGGGCTTGGCTATGGCTACACCTTC. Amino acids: CASSPVGLGYGYTF.